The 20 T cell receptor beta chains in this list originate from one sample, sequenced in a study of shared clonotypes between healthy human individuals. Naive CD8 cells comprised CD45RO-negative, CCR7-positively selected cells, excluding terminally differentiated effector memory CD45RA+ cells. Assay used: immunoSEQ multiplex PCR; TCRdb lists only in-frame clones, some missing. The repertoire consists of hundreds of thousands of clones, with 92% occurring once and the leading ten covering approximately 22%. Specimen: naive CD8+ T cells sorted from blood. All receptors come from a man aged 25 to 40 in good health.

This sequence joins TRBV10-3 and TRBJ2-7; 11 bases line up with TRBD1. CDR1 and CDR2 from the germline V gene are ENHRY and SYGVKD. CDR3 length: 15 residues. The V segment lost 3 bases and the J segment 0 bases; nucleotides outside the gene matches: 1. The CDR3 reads CAISDGTGGSYEQYF. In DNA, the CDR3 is TGTGCCATCAGTGACGGGACAGGGGGCTCCTACGAGCAGTACTTC.

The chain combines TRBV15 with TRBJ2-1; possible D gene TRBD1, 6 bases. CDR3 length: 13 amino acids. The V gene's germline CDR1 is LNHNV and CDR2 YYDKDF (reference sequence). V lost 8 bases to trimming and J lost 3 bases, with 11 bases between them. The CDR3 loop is CATGGQDYNEQFF. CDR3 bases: TGTGCCACCGGGGGACAAGACTACAATGAGCAGTTCTTC.

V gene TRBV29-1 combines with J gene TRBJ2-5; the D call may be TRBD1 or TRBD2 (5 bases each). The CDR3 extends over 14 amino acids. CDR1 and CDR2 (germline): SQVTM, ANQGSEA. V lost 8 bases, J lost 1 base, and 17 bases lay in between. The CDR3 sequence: CSSFIRDGQETQYF. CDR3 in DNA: TGCAGCTCTTTCATCCGGGACGGCCAAGAGACCCAGTACTTC.

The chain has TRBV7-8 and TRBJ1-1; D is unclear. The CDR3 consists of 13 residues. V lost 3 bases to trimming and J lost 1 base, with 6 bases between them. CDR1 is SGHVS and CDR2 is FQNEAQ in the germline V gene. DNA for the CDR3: TGTGCCAGCAGCTTCGAAGAGAACACTGAAGCTTTCTTT. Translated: CASSFEENTEAFF.

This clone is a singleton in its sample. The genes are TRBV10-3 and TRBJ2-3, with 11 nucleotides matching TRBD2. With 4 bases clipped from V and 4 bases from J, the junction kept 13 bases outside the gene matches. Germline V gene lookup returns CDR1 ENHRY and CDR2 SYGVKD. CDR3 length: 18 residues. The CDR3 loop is CAISVPDSTSGSPDTQYF. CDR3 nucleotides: TGTGCCATCAGTGTCCCCGACAGCACTAGCGGGAGTCCAGATACGCAGTATTTT.

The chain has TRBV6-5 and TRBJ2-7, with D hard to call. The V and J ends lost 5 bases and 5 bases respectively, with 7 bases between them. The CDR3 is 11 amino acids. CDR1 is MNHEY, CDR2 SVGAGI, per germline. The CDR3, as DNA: TGTGCCAGCAGTGTACTGGACGAGCAGTACTTC. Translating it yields CASSVLDEQYF.

CDR3 bases: TGTGCCAGCAGCCCGCCACCCGGGGACTATGGCTACACCTTC. This gives the protein CASSPPPGDYGYTF. The rearrangement links TRBV7-9 to TRBJ1-2; D not resolved. The CDR3 loop spans 14 amino acids. Per the germline V gene, CDR1 is SEHNR and CDR2 is FQNEAQ (reference sequence). The V end lost 5 bases, the J end lost 3 bases, and 13 bases lay between the germline ends.

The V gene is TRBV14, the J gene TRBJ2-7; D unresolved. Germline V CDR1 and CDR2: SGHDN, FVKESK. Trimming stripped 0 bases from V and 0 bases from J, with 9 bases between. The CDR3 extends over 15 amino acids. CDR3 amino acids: CASSQDLASSYEQYF. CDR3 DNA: TGTGCCAGCAGCCAAGATTTGGCCAGCTCCTACGAGCAGTACTTC.

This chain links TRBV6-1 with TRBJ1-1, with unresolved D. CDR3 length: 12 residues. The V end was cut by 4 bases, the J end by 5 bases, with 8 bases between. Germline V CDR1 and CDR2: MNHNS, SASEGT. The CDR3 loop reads CASSASWTEAFF. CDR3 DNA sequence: TGTGCCAGCAGTGCTTCGTGGACTGAAGCTTTCTTT.

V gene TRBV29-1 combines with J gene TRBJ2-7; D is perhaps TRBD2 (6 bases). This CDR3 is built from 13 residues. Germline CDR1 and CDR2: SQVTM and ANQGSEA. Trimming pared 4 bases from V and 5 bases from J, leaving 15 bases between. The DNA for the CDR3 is TGCAGCGTTGTTACGGAGGGCCTCGACGAGCAGTACTTC. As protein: CSVVTEGLDEQYF.

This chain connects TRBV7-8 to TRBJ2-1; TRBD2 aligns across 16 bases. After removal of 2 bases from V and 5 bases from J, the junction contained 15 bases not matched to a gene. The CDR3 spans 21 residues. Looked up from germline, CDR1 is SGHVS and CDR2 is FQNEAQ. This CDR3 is CASSLNALGLAGGRVDNEQFF. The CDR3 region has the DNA TGTGCCAGCAGCTTAAATGCTCTGGGACTAGCGGGAGGGAGGGTCGACAATGAGCAGTTCTTC.

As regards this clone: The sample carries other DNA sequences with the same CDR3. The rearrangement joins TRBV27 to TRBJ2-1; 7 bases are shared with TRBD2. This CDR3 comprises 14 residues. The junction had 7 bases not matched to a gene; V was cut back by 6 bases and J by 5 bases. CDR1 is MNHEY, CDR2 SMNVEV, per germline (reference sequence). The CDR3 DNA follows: TGTGCCAGCAGCCAGCGGGGAGGGCACAATGAGCAGTTCTTC. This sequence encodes CASSQRGGHNEQFF.

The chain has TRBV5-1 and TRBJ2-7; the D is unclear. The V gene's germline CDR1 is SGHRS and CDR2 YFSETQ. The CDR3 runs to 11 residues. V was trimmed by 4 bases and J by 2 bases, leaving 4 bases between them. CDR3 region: CASSGAYEQYF. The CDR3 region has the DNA TGCGCCAGCAGCGGGGCCTACGAGCAGTACTTC.

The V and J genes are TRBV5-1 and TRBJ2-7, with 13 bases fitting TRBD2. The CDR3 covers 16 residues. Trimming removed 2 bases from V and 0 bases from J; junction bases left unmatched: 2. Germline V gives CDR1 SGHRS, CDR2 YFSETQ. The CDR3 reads CASSFGLAGASYEQYF. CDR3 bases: TGCGCCAGCAGCTTCGGACTAGCGGGAGCCTCCTACGAGCAGTACTTC.

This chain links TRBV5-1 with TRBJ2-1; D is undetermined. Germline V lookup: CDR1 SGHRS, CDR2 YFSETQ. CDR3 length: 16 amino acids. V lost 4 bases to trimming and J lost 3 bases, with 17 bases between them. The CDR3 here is CASSDPPGFGYNEQFF. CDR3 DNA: TGCGCCAGCAGCGATCCTCCTGGTTTCGGCTACAATGAGCAGTTCTTC.

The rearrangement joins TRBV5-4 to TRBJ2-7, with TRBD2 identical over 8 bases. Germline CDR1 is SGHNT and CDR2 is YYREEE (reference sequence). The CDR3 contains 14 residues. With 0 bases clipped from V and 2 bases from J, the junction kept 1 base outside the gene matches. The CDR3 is CASSLASGPYEQYF. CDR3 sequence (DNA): TGTGCCAGCAGCTTGGCTAGCGGGCCCTACGAGCAGTACTTC.

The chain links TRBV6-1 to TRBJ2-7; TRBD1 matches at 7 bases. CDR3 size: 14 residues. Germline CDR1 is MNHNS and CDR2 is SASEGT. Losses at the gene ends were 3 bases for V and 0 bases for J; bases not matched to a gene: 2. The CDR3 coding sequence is TGTGCCAGCAGTGACCGACAGGGCTCCTACGAGCAGTACTTC. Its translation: CASSDRQGSYEQYF.

The CDR3: CASSFRGTRETQYF. The CDR3 bases are TGTGCCAGCAGCTTTAGGGGCACACGGGAGACCCAGTACTTC. The chain uses TRBV7-9 and TRBJ2-5, with a weak D call TRBD1 (5 bases). Looked up from germline, CDR1 is SEHNR and CDR2 is FQNEAQ (reference sequence). Between the trimmed V and J ends, which lost 3 bases and 5 bases, there was a span of 13 bases. The CDR3 consists of 14 residues.

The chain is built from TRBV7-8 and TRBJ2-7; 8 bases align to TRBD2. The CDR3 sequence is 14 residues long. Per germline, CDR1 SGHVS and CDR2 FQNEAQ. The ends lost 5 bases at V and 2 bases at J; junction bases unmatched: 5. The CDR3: CASSTTSGPYEQYF. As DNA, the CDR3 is TGTGCCAGCAGCACAACTAGCGGACCCTACGAGCAGTACTTC.

This CDR3 is CASSLRPSGDEQFF. The CDR3 region has the DNA TGTGCCAGCAGCTTAAGACCCAGCGGCGATGAGCAGTTCTTC. The V gene is TRBV11-2, the J gene TRBJ2-1; possible D gene TRBD2, 5 bases. Germline V CDR1 and CDR2: SGHAT, FQNNGV. The CDR3 totals 14 residues. Trimming stripped 2 bases from V and 8 bases from J, with 13 bases between. The full variable domain, with the rest looked up from reference TRBV11-2 and TRBJ2-1, is EAGVAQSPRYKIIEKRQSVAFWCNPISGHATLYWYQQILGQGPKLLIQFQNNGVVDDSQLPKDRFSAERLKGVDSTLKIQPAKLEDSAVYLCASSLRPSGDEQFFGPGTRLTVL.